This T cell receptor beta chain was identified during a study of T cells in Graves' hyperthyroidism and ophthalmopathy (dated 2019 in TCRdb). In the study overall: Peripheral blood samples were taken at the time of initial diagnosis, prior to any treatment. For training and testing, the 100 or so patients in the discovery cohort were randomly divided in a 7:3 ratio. To identify TCR V-J signatures that set the groups apart, the researchers used a discovery cohort of more than 95 patients, made up of under 45 with Graves' ophthalmopathy and some 60 with stable Graves' hyperthyroidism. Prospective prediction of ophthalmopathy was tested in an independent validation cohort of 18 to 20 hyperthyroidism patients and 15 to 17 patients who later progressed to ophthalmopathy. Following sampling, methimazole starting at 30 mg daily was given to hyperthyroidism patients, and high-dose intravenous methylprednisolone was given to ophthalmopathy patients. TCR Vbeta CDR3 sequencing of 120 to 150 peripheral blood samples (fewer than 45 ophthalmopathy, 75 hyperthyroidism and roughly 17 progressor patients) is reported in the paper. The study also compared thyroid tissue and blood T-cell repertoires from several Graves' hyperthyroidism patients. Results and caveats for the whole study, not just this receptor: During validation, the model predicted progression to ophthalmopathy a median of roughly 7.1 months ahead of onset, with around 71% sensitivity and about 72% specificity. Most expanded thyroid clonotypes (frequency above 0.001) were also detected in blood, a finding suggesting that blood repertoires may reflect thyroid immune responses. Ophthalmopathy was separated from stable hyperthyroidism by a 13 V-J signature model, with approximately 85% sensitivity and about 81% specificity obtained in cross-validation and 80%/75% obtained in testing. No statistical method was used to fix the sample size in advance, and group allocation was not hidden from the investigators.

This clonotype was seen many times. This receptor's antigen is unknown. Base qualities were left out, and no much larger clone turns up one base away. The TCR beta CDR3 regions were amplified from the RNA transcripts. The first round of RT-PCR for the TCR CDR3 was performed with the HTBI primer set and the Qiagen OneStep RT-PCR kit. The libraries were constructed in a second round of multiplex PCR and then size-selected and purified. Paired-end sequencing of the libraries was performed with 100 bp reads on an Illumina HiSeq2000. Under the source paper's analysis protocol: SOAPnuke was used to process the raw data, with reads discarded if the reads contained adapters or uncalled bases, had a mean Phred below 15, or lacked an exact constant-primer or identifier match. COPE v1.2.5 was used to merge high-quality paired reads, and clonotypes were defined as unique nucleotide sequences. Clonotypes were aligned to IMGT TRBV, TRBD and TRBJ reference segments using MiTCR v1.1. The analysis was restricted to V-J combinations with a frequency above 0.0001, which together covered approximately 99% of the repertoires. The TCS score was defined as the ratio of F50 (clonal expansion) to E x V (chaos), calculated using BLOSUM62-based TCRdist between CDR3 peptides within each V-J. Welch's t-statistics and random forest reduced fewer than 550 V-J features to roughly 13, which were used in a naive Bayes classifier (R e1071). TCRdb reworked the public reads: Q25 trimming with fastp, MiXCR clone assembly, productive beta chains retained. Duplicate CDR3 protein sequences are folded into a single record with the most common DNA and genes. It is TCRdb's table, rather than the study itself, that gives the V and J calls and clone size. Within this sample are 200,000 to 250,000 distinct CDR3 sequences, with approximately 23% of them counted one time only. The ten largest clones take up about 40% of the sample.

Ophthalmopathy patients had moderately to severely active disease, with a Clinical Activity Score of 3 or more, a NOSPECS grade of 4 or more, and a disease duration of less than 3 months. Exclusion was applied to patients with uncontrolled infections, other autoimmune diseases, pregnancy or lactation. Diagnoses were established on the basis of clinical symptoms, serum thyroxine and TRAb, thyroid ultrasound, and orbital computed tomography. PBMCs were isolated from roughly 10 ml of fresh peripheral blood by Ficoll-Paque density gradient centrifugation. Total RNA was extracted with Trizol reagent, and quality was checked on an Agilent 2100 Bioanalyzer. V has 3 bases trimmed and J has 5 bases trimmed; junction bases matching no gene number 13. The germline V gene (reference sequence) supplies CDR1 DFQATT and CDR2 SNEGSKA. From the cysteine up to the phenylalanine, the CDR3 has a length of 16 residues. Solely the CDR3 DNA is kept, with 48 bases framed from the first base.

The sample consisted of blood. The TCR originated in a woman aged 35 to 49 with Graves' ophthalmopathy. The receptor chain draws on TRBV20-1 and TRBJ2-7; 10 middle bases align to TRBD2. The nucleotide sequence is TGCAGTGCTAGCGGGGTTGGGCTAGCGGGAGTCCACGAGCAGTACTTC. This yields the protein CSASGVGLAGVHEQYF.